A selection of T cell receptor beta chains follows, all from one sample in a study of T cell changes during pregnancy in multiple sclerosis. Profiling relied on immunoSEQ multiplex PCR, and the TCRdb table lists in-frame clones only, not all of them. The repertoire holds 70,000 to 95,000 clones, with 94% as singletons. The sample was peripheral blood, taken in the third trimester of pregnancy. All receptors derive from a female donor with multiple sclerosis, enrolled in a pregnancy study. The CDR3 runs from the conserved cysteine through the conserved F or W. Each record gives: V gene, D gene, J gene, clone size, CDR3 protein, CDR3 DNA. A D gene is named only where the DNA matches it firmly. Clone size, where shown, is once, few, many, or a class for clones that have expanded.

>TRBV28|TRBD1|TRBJ2-7|NA
CASGQGMDEQYF
TGTGCCAGCGGACAGGGAATGGACGAGCAGTACTTC
>TRBV20-1|NA|TRBJ2-7|NA
CSARGGYEQYF
TGCAGTGCTAGAGGCGGATACGAGCAGTACTTC
>TRBV5-1|TRBD1|TRBJ2-1|once
CASETGVGNEQFF
TGCGCCAGCGAGACAGGGGTAGGAAATGAGCAGTTCTTC
>TRBV19|TRBD1|TRBJ1-1|NA
CASSIQPGTARRVAEAFF
TGTGCCAGTAGTATTCAACCAGGGACAGCCCGGAGGGTCGCTGAAGCTTTCTTT
>TRBV25-1|NA|TRBJ2-2|NA
CASSTRPTNTGELFF
TGTGCCAGCAGCACCAGGCCGACGAACACCGGGGAGCTGTTTTTT
>TRBV29-1|NA|TRBJ1-2|NA
CSVYQGANYGYTF
TGCAGCGTTTACCAGGGCGCTAACTATGGCTACACCTTC
>TRBV18|NA|TRBJ1-5|NA
CASSPLHNQPQHF
TGTGCCAGCTCACCACTACACAATCAGCCCCAGCATTTT
>TRBV6-1|NA|TRBJ2-5|NA
CASSDYYETQYF
TGTGCCAGCAGTGACTACTATGAGACCCAGTACTTC
>TRBV5-6|TRBD1|TRBJ2-1|NA
CASSLIGGQGSSYNEQFF
TGTGCCAGCAGCTTGATCGGGGGACAGGGGAGCTCCTACAATGAGCAGTTCTTC
>TRBV11-3|TRBD1|TRBJ1-1|NA
CASSWTGGSEAFF
TGTGCCAGCAGCTGGACAGGGGGATCTGAAGCTTTCTTT
>TRBV2|NA|TRBJ1-1|NA
CASSSRNTEAFF
TGTGCCAGCAGTAGCCGGAACACTGAAGCTTTCTTT
>TRBV5-1|NA|TRBJ2-7|NA
CASSLAGRSYEQYF
TGCGCCAGCAGCTTGGCGGGAAGATCCTACGAGCAGTACTTC
>TRBV4-2|TRBD1|TRBJ1-2|once
CASSQGTGVESTF
TGTGCCAGCAGCCAAGGGACAGGGGTCGAATCCACCTTC
>TRBV4-3|NA|TRBJ2-1|NA
CASSQDVLVYNEQFF
TGCGCCAGCAGCCAAGATGTTCTAGTCTACAATGAGCAGTTCTTC
>TRBV9|NA|TRBJ1-5|NA
CASSPRGGRGKRNQPQHF
TGTGCCAGCAGCCCCCGGGGAGGGCGAGGGAAGCGCAATCAGCCCCAGCATTTT
>TRBV7-2|TRBD1|TRBJ2-3|NA
CASDETGADTQYF
TGTGCCAGTGACGAGACAGGGGCAGATACGCAGTATTTT
>TRBV7-2|NA|TRBJ1-2|NA
CASTLERGAYGYTF
TGTGCCAGCACCCTAGAACGGGGGGCATATGGCTACACCTTC
>TRBV7-2|NA|TRBJ2-4|NA
CASSPRLGINIQYF
TGTGCCAGCAGCCCTCGACTAGGTATAAACATTCAGTACTTC
>TRBV5-4|TRBD1|TRBJ2-7|few
CASSLGQGRYEQYF
TGTGCCAGCAGCTTGGGACAGGGGAGATACGAGCAGTACTTC
>TRBV21-1|NA|TRBJ1-5|once
CASGGGAHQPQHF
TGTGCCAGCGGGGGGGGCGCCCATCAGCCCCAGCATTTT
>TRBV11-2|TRBD2|TRBJ2-7|NA
CASSWSGSPPYEQYF
TGTGCCAGCAGCTGGAGCGGGAGTCCTCCCTACGAGCAGTACTTC
>TRBV19|TRBD2|TRBJ2-1|NA
CASSIRRGDYFYNEQFF
TGTGCCAGTAGTATAAGGCGGGGGGACTACTTCTACAATGAGCAGTTCTTC
>TRBV5-1|TRBD1|TRBJ2-5|NA
CASSLVGGRETQYF
TGCGCCAGCAGCTTGGTAGGGGGCAGGGAGACCCAGTACTTC
>TRBV5-1|TRBD1|TRBJ2-3|NA
CASSLTQGDPGRDTQYF
TGCGCCAGCAGCTTGACCCAGGGGGACCCGGGTCGGGATACGCAGTATTTT
>TRBV18|NA|TRBJ1-2|NA
CASSPGLGVNYGYTF
TGTGCCAGCTCACCAGGGCTCGGGGTTAACTATGGCTACACCTTC
>TRBV6-1|TRBD2|TRBJ2-7|NA
CASSDGGAPEQYF
TGTGCCAGCAGTGACGGGGGGGCGCCGGAACAGTACTTC
>TRBV9|TRBD1|TRBJ2-2|once
CASSDRGNTGELFF
TGTGCCAGCAGCGACAGGGGGAACACCGGGGAGCTGTTTTTT
>TRBV7-2|TRBD2|TRBJ2-3|few
CASSLLAGVGTDTQYF
TGTGCCAGCAGCTTGCTAGCGGGAGTTGGCACAGATACGCAGTATTTT
>TRBV10-1|NA|TRBJ1-1|NA
CASSSGILTEAFF
TGCGCCAGCAGTAGCGGGATTTTAACTGAAGCTTTCTTT
>TRBV7-6|NA|TRBJ2-5|NA
CASSAQRRQRQETQYF
TGTGCCAGCAGCGCCCAGAGGCGACAGCGCCAAGAGACCCAGTACTTC
>TRBV27|TRBD2|TRBJ2-3|NA
CASSFRFRTRATDTQYF
TGTGCCAGCAGTTTTAGGTTCCGGACTAGAGCAACAGATACGCAGTATTTT
>TRBV27|NA|TRBJ2-6|NA
CASSFGGRAGANVLTF
TGTGCCAGCAGTTTCGGTGGCAGGGCTGGGGCCAACGTCCTGACTTTC
>TRBV6-1|NA|TRBJ2-2|NA
CASTPGGELFF
TGTGCCAGCACCCCCGGGGGGGAGCTGTTTTTT
>TRBV19|TRBD2|TRBJ2-1|NA
CASSGGLAGGYAYNEQFF
TGTGCCAGTAGTGGGGGACTAGCGGGAGGGTATGCCTACAATGAGCAGTTCTTC
>TRBV29-1|TRBD2|TRBJ2-1|NA
CSVDLASGNYNEQFF
TGCAGCGTTGATTTGGCTAGCGGAAATTACAATGAGCAGTTCTTC
>TRBV29-1|TRBD1|TRBJ1-5|NA
CSVAGGRGERQPQHF
TGCAGCGTTGCAGGGGGCAGGGGAGAAAGACAGCCCCAGCATTTT
>TRBV19|TRBD2|TRBJ2-7|NA
CASSRHSGNPYEQYF
TGTGCCAGTAGTAGGCATAGCGGGAACCCCTACGAGCAGTACTTC
>TRBV4-1|TRBD1|TRBJ2-7|once
CASSQAGQGLYEQYF
TGCGCCAGCAGCCAAGCGGGACAGGGTCTCTACGAGCAGTACTTC
>TRBV28|TRBD1|TRBJ1-2|NA
CASSGQGDNYGYTF
TGTGCCAGCTCCGGACAGGGCGATAACTATGGCTACACCTTC
>TRBV18|TRBD2|TRBJ2-1|once
CASSPGTSGAYNEQFF
TGTGCCAGCTCACCAGGGACTAGCGGAGCCTACAATGAGCAGTTCTTC
>TRBV28|TRBD2|TRBJ2-1|NA
CASSEGLEGRSYNEQFF
TGTGCCAGCAGTGAAGGACTAGAGGGACGCTCCTACAATGAGCAGTTCTTC
>TRBV28|TRBD2|TRBJ2-7|NA
CASSPGGLSYEQYF
TGTGCCAGCAGTCCGGGGGGGCTCTCCTACGAGCAGTACTTC
>TRBV6-6|NA|TRBJ2-7|NA
CASCRGKTYEQYF
TGTGCCAGCTGCAGGGGCAAGACCTACGAGCAGTACTTC
>TRBV6-5|NA|TRBJ1-1|NA
CASSFGTEAFF
TGTGCCAGCAGTTTCGGGACAGAAGCTTTCTTT
>TRBV12-2|NA|TRBJ2-1|NA
CASRSGLAGPIPYNEQFF
TGTGCAAGTCGATCGGGACTAGCGGGACCTATTCCGTACAATGAGCAGTTCTTC
>TRBV25-1|NA|TRBJ2-2|few
CASSEKLALLGSGELFF
TGTGCCAGCAGTGAAAAACTAGCCCTTCTCGGGAGCGGGGAGCTGTTTTTT
>TRBV7-8|TRBD1|TRBJ1-2|few
CASSYDRTGALGGYTF
TGTGCCAGCAGCTACGACAGGACAGGGGCCCTTGGTGGCTACACCTTC